The clone carrying this TCR beta chain was recorded once. The record originates from a study of blood T cell repertoires in COVID-19. Study in general: Acute and convalescent COVID-19 specimens originated in the United States, Italy and Spain. T cells, B-cell-depleted T cells, or PBMCs supplied cDNA or gDNA.

V lost 6 bases and J lost 11; bases outside the gene matches: 5. This CDR3 comprises 11 residues. Germline CDR1 and CDR2: SNHLY and FYNNEI. In Seattle, patients joined the study during active infection and were tracked longitudinally. Assay: immunoSEQ multiplex PCR; the TCRdb copy retains only in-frame clones and omits some. Of 250,000 to 350,000 clones detected, almost 90% appear once; the ten largest clones hold about 10%. Sample: peripheral blood. The receptor's source is a woman aged 30 to 39 with COVID-19, enrolled during active disease. The gene calls are TRBV2 and TRBJ2-7, with 9 bases aligning to TRBD1. The CDR3 region is CASSPDRGKYF. In DNA form, the CDR3 reads TGTGCCAGCAGCCCCGACAGGGGGAAGTACTTC.